This TCR beta chain appears in the sequencing data of a study of cytomegalovirus exposure and HLA in healthy donors. Remarks on this clone: Antigen: not known.

The CDR3 spans 18 residues. Germline V gene lookup returns CDR1 MGHRA and CDR2 YSYEKL. The trim removed 0 bases at V and 4 bases at J, leaving 12 bases unmatched. The method was immunoSEQ multiplex PCR; TCRdb's version includes in-frame clones alone and lacks a portion of them. The sample has 150,000 to 200,000 clones, 70% to 90% seen once. General study findings and limits: According to the study, some 160 TCR beta chains were cytomegalovirus-associated. The classifier was said to identify cytomegalovirus status with high specificity and sensitivity.

The specimen was PBMCs. The TCR comes from a woman aged 18-29 years in good health and CMV-seronegative. The V and J genes are TRBV4-1 and TRBJ2-5, with 9 bases that match TRBD1. CDR3 sequence reads: CASSQDNSVTGGVETQYF. In nucleotides, the CDR3 is TGCGCCAGCAGCCAAGACAACTCGGTAACAGGGGGCGTAGAGACCCAGTACTTC.